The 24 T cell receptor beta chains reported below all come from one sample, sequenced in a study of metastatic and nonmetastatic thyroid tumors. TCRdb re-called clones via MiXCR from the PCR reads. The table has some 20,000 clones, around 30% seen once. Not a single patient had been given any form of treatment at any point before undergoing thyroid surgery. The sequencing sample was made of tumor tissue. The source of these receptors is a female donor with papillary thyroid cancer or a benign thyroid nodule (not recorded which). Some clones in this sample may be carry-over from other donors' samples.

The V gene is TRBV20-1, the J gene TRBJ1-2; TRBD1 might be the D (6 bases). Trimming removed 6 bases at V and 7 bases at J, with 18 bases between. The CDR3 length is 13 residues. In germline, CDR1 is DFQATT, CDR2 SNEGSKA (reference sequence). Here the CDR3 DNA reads TGCAGTGCACCAATTCTACAGGGAGCTGGCTACACCTTC. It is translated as CSAPILQGAGYTF.

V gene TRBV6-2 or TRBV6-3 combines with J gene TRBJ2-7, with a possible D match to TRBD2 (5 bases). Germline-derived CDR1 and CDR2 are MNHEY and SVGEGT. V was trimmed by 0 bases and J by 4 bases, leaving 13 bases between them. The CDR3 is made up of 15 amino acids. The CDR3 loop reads CASSYSIQAGYEQYF. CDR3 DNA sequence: TGTGCCAGCAGTTACTCGATCCAGGCGGGTTACGAGCAGTACTTC.

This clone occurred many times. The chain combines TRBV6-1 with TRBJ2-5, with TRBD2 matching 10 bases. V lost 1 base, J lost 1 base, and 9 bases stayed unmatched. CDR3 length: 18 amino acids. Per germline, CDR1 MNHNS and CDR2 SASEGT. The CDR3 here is CASSEGLAGRGGQETQYF. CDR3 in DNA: TGTGCCAGCAGTGAAGGACTAGCGGGTCGAGGGGGCCAAGAGACCCAGTACTTC.

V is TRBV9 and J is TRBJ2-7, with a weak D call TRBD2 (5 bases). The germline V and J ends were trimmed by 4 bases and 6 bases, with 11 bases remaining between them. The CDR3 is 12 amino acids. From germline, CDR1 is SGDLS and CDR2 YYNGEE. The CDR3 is CASSPGGGEQYF. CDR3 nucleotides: TGTGCCAGCAGCCCCGGAGGAGGCGAGCAGTACTTC.

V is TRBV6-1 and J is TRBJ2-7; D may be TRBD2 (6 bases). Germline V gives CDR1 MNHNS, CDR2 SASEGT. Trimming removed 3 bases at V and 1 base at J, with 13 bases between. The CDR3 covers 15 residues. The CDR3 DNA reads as TGTGCCAGCAGTGAGGCAGGGAGGCGGTCCTACGAGCAGTACTTC. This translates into CASSEAGRRSYEQYF.

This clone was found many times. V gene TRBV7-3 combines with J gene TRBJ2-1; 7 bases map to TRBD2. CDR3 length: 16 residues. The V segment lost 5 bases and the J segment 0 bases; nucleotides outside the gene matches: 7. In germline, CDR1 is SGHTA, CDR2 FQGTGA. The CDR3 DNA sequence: TGTGCCAGCAGCCCCACGCTAGCGGCCTCCTACAATGAGCAGTTCTTC. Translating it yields CASSPTLAASYNEQFF.

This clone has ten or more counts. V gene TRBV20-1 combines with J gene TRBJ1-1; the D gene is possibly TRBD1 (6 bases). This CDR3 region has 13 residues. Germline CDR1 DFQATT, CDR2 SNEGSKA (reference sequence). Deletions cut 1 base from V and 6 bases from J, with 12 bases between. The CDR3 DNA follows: TGCAGTGCTAGAGTGAACAGGGCGGCTGAAGCTTTCTTT. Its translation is CSARVNRAAEAFF.

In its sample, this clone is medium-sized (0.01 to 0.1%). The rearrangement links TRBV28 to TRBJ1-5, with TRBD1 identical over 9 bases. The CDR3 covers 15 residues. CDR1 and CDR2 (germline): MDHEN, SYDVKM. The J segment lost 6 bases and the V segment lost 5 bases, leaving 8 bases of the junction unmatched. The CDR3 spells CASSKYRGLRQPQHF. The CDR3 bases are TGTGCCAGCAGTAAATACAGGGGGCTGCGTCAGCCCCAGCATTTT.

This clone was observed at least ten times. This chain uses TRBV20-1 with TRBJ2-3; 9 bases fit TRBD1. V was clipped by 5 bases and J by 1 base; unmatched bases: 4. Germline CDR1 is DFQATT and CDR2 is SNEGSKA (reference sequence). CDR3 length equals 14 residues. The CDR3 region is CSAVRTGGTDTQYF. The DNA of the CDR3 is TGCAGTGCTGTCCGGACAGGGGGCACAGATACGCAGTATTTT.

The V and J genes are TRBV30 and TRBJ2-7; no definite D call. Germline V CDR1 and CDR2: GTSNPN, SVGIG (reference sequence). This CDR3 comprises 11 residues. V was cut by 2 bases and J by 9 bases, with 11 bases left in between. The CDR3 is CAWSKALWQYF. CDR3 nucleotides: TGTGCCTGGAGTAAGGCCTTGTGGCAGTACTTC.

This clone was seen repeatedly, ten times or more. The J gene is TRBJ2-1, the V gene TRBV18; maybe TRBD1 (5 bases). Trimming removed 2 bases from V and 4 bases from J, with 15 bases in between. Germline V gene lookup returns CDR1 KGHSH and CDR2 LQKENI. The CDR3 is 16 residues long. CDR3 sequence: CASSPKTAPSYNEQFF. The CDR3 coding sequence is TGTGCCAGCTCACCAAAGACAGCGCCCTCGTACAATGAGCAGTTCTTC.

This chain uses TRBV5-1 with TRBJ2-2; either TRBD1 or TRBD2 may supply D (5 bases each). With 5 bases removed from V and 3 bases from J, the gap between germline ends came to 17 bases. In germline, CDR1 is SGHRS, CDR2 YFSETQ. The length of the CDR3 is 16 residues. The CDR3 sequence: CASSFYRDQYTGELFF. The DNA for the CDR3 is TGCGCCAGCAGTTTCTACCGGGACCAATACACCGGGGAGCTGTTTTTT.

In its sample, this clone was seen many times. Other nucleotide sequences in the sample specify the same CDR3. The chain's CDR3 is CATSTSSLKERGTYEQYF. The CDR3 nucleotides are TGTGCCACCAGCACCTCTTCCCTCAAGGAAAGGGGGACTTACGAGCAGTACTTC. The chain recombines TRBV15 with TRBJ2-7, with D tentatively TRBD1 or TRBD2 (6 bases each). The CDR3 length is 18 residues. The V gene lost 4 bases and the J gene lost 4 bases, with 26 bases spanning the gap. CDR1 and CDR2 from the germline V gene are LNHNV and YYDKDF (reference sequence).

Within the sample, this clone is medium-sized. CDR3 coding DNA: TGTGCCAGCAGTAAGACAGGGCGAAACACCATATATTTT. This encodes CASSKTGRNTIYF. The genes are TRBV12-3 or TRBV12-4 and TRBJ1-3; TRBD1 matches 7 bases. This CDR3 is 13 amino acids long. Trimming at V came to 5 bases and at J to 5 bases, leaving 3 bases not matched to a gene.

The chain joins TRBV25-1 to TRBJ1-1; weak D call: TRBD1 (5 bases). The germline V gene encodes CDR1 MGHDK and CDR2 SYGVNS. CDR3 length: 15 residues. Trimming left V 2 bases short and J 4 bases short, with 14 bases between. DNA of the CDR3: TGTGCCAGCAGTGAAAATCAGGGTTTCGCCACTGAAGCTTTCTTT. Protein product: CASSENQGFATEAFF.

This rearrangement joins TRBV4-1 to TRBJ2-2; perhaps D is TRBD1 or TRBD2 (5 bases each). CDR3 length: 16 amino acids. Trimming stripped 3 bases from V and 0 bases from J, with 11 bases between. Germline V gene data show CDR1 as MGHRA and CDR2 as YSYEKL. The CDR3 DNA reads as TGCGCCAGCAGCCAGGGGGACCGTCCGAACACCGGGGAGCTGTTTTTT. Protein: CASSQGDRPNTGELFF.

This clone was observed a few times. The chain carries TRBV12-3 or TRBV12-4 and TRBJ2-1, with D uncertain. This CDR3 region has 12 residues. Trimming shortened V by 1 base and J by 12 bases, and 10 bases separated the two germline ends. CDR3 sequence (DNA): TGTGCCAGCAGTTTAGGGGATCCGGGGCAGTTCTTC. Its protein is CASSLGDPGQFF.

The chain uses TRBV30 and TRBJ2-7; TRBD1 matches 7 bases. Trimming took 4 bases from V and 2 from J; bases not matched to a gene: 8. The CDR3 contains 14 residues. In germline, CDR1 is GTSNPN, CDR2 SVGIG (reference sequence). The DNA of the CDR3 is TGTGCCTGGACAGAGAAAGGGGGCACCTACGAGCAGTACTTC. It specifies CAWTEKGGTYEQYF.

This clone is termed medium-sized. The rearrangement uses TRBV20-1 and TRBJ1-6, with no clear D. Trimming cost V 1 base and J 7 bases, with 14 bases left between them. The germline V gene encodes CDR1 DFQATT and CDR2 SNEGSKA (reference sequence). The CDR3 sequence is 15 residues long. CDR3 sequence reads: CSARVSQARNSPLHF. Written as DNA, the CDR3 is TGCAGTGCTAGAGTATCTCAGGCTCGAAATTCACCCCTCCACTTT.

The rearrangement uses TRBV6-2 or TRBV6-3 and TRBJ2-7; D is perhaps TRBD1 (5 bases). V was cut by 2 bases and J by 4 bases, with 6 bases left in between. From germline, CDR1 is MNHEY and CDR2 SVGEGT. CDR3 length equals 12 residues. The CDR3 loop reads CASSYQGYEQYF. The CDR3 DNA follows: TGTGCCAGCAGTTACCAGGGTTACGAGCAGTACTTC.

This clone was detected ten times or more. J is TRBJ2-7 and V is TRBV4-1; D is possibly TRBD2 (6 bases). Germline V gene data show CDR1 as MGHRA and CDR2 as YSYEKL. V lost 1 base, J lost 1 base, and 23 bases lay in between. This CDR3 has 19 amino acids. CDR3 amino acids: CASSQVGGRTRSASYEQYF. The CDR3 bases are TGCGCCAGCAGCCAAGTCGGGGGTAGAACACGGAGCGCATCCTACGAGCAGTACTTC.

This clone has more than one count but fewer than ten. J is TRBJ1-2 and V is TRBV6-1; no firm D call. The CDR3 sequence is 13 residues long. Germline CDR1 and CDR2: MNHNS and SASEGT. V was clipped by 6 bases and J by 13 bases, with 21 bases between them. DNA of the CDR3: TGTGCCAGCAGGGTGCCAGGCCCCTATTGCTGCACCTTC. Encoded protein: CASRVPGPYCCTF.

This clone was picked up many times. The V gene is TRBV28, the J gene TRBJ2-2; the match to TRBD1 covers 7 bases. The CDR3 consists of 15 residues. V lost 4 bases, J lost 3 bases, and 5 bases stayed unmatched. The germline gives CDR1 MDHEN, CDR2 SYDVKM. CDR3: CASSSYRGDTGELFF. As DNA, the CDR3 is TGTGCCAGCAGTTCTTACAGGGGAGACACCGGGGAGCTGTTTTTT.

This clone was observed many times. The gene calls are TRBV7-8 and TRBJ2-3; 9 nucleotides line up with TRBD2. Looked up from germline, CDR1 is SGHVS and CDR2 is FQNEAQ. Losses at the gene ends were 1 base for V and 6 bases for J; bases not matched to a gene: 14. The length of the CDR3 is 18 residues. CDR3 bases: TGTGCCAGCAGCTTAGGTACTATGGCGGGAGGGGAACCGGATACGCAGTATTTT. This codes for CASSLGTMAGGEPDTQYF.